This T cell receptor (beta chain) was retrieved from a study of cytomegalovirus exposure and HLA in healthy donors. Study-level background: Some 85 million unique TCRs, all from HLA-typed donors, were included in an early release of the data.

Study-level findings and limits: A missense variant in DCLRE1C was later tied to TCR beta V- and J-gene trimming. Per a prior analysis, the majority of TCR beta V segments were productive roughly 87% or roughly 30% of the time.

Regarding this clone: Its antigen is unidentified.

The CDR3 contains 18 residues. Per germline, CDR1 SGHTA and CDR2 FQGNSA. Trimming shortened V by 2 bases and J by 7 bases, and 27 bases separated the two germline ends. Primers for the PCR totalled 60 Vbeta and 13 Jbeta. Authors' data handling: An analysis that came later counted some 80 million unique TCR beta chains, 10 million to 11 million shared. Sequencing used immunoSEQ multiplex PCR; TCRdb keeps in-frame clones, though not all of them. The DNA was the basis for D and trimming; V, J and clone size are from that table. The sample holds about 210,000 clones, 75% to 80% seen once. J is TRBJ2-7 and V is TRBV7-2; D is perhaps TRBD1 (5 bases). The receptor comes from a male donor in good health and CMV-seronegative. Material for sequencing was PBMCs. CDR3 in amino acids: CASSLSPLAQGFREEQYF. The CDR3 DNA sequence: TGTGCCAGCAGCTTATCTCCCTTGGCGCAGGGCTTCAGAGAGGAGCAGTACTTC.